The text below deals with one T cell receptor beta chain. This sample was included in a study of blood T cell repertoires in COVID-19. Study-level information: Sites in the United States, Italy and Spain provided acute and convalescent COVID-19 samples.

Original methodology: Reference gene primer amplification gave nucleated cell count estimates. The assay was immunoSEQ multiplex PCR, and TCRdb's table has in-frame clones only and misses some. V and J calls and clone size follow that table, whereas D and trimming were derived from the DNA. The repertoire has 250,000 to 400,000 clones, roughly 88% of them found once; the top ten carry 1.5% to 2%. The CDR3 length is 14 residues. Per the germline V gene, CDR1 is MGHDK and CDR2 is SYGVNS. V dropped 4 bases and J dropped 0 bases, with 9 bases sitting between them. Sequencing input: peripheral blood. The TCR comes from a woman in her 30s with COVID-19, enrolled during active disease. This chain links TRBV25-1 with TRBJ1-2, with no clear D. The CDR3 bases are TGTGCCAGCAGTGGTCAGGCTTCTAACTATGGCTACACCTTC. This translates into CASSGQASNYGYTF.